This passage covers 8 T cell receptor beta chains from one sample sequenced in a study of T cell repertoires in ileal Crohn's disease. The repertoire was sequenced with immunoSEQ multiplex PCR; TCRdb's copy has only in-frame clones and lacks some. The table records under 9,000 clones, 60% to 75% of them present only once. The sample consisted of ileal tissue. The receptors originated from an adult with Crohn's disease.

On this clone: A read error may account for a junction end that differs from germline. CDR3 DNA: TGTGCCGGCAGCCCTGTACCAGGGACTAACTATGGCTACACCTTC. Residues: CAGSPVPGTNYGYTF. This sequence joins TRBV5-6 and TRBJ1-2; perhaps TRBD1 as D (5 bases). CDR1 is SGHDT, CDR2 YYEEEE, per germline. CDR3 length equals 15 residues.

The chain is built from TRBV6-4 and TRBJ1-1; 7 positions match TRBD1. The CDR3 has 15 amino acids. Germline V gene sequence: CDR1 MRHNA, CDR2 SNTAGT. J lost 0 bases, V lost 4 bases, and 5 bases had no gene match. The CDR3 here is CASSVTGALNTEAFF. In DNA, the CDR3 is TGTGCCAGCAGTGTTACAGGGGCACTGAACACTGAAGCTTTCTTT.

This chain connects TRBV5-1 to TRBJ2-7, with 12 bases matching TRBD1. This CDR3 is built from 14 residues. Losses at the gene ends were 2 bases for V and 5 bases for J; bases not matched to a gene: 2. CDR1 is SGHRS, CDR2 YFSETQ, per germline. The CDR3 loop reads CASSFGTGGDEQYF. The CDR3 coding sequence is TGCGCCAGCAGCTTCGGGACAGGGGGCGACGAGCAGTACTTC. The entire variable domain, with the rest obtained from reference TRBV5-1 and TRBJ2-7, is as follows: KAGVTQTPRYLIKTRGQQVTLSCSPISGHRSVSWYQQTPGQGLQFLFEYFSETQRNKGNFPGRFSGRQFSNSRSEMNVSTLELGDSALYLCASSFGTGGDEQYFGPGTRLTVT.

This chain joins TRBV27 and TRBJ1-2; TRBD1 matches 7 bases. Trimming at V came to 5 bases and at J to 7 bases, leaving 4 bases not matched to a gene. Looked up from germline, CDR1 is MNHEY and CDR2 is SMNVEV (reference sequence). This CDR3 is built from 12 residues. The CDR3 sequence: CASSNRGVGYTF. CDR3 DNA sequence: TGTGCCAGCAGTAACAGGGGAGTTGGCTACACCTTC.

The chain recombines TRBV27 with TRBJ2-7, with D possibly matching TRBD2 (5 bases). The CDR3 contains 16 residues. Trimming pared 2 bases from V and 3 bases from J, leaving 17 bases between. CDR1 and CDR2 from the germline V gene are MNHEY and SMNVEV (reference sequence). The CDR3 DNA is TGTGCCAGCAGTTTAGACAAGGACTCAATCGTCTACGAGCAGTACTTC. It translates to CASSLDKDSIVYEQYF.

V is TRBV19 and J is TRBJ2-7; 8 bases are a match to TRBD2. The length of the CDR3 is 14 residues. CDR1 is LNHDA, CDR2 SQIVND, per germline (reference sequence). The V gene end was trimmed by 5 bases and the J gene end by 7 bases; junction bases not matched to a gene: 10. As DNA, the CDR3 is TGTGCCAGTAGTTCGAGCGGGGGCCGTGGGGAGCAGTACTTC. Translating it yields CASSSSGGRGEQYF.

A single count supports this clone. The genes are TRBV18 and TRBJ1-2, with 8 bases aligning to TRBD1. Germline V gene data show CDR1 as KGHSH and CDR2 as LQKENI. V shed 2 bases and J 7 bases; nucleotides not matched to a gene: 6. The CDR3 length is 14 residues. The CDR3 is CASSPSGQGGGYTF. The CDR3 DNA reads TGTGCCAGCTCACCATCAGGACAGGGTGGTGGCTACACCTTC.

J is TRBJ1-1 and V is TRBV5-6; D possibly corresponds to TRBD1 (6 bases). CDR1 and CDR2 from the germline V gene are SGHDT and YYEEEE. Trimming took off 4 bases at V and 11 bases at J, with 18 bases between the two ends. CDR3 length equals 13 residues. CDR3 loop: CASSRDKGLRAFF. DNA for the CDR3: TGTGCCAGCAGCCGGGACAAGGGGTTGAGGGCTTTCTTT. The variable domain in full, completed from reference TRBV5-6 and TRBJ1-1, reads DAGVTQSPTHLIKTRGQQVTLRCSPKSGHDTVSWYQQALGQGPQFIFQYYEEEERQRGNFPDRFSGHQFPNYSSELNVNALLLGDSALYLCASSRDKGLRAFFGQGTRLTVV.